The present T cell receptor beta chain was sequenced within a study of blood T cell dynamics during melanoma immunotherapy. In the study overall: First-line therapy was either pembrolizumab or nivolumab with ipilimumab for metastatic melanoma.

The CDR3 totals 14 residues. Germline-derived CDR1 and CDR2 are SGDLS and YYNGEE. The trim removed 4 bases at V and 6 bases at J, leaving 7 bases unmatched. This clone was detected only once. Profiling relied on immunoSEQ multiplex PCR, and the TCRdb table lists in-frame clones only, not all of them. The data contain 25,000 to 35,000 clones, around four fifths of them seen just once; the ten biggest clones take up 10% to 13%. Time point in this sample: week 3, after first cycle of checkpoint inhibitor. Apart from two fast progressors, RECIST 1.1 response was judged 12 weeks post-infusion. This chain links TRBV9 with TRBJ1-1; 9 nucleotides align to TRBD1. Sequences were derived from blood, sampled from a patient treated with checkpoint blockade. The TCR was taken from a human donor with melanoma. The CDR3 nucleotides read TGTGCCAGCAGCCCACAGGGGGCGCGCCCTGAAGCTTTCTTT. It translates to CASSPQGARPEAFF.